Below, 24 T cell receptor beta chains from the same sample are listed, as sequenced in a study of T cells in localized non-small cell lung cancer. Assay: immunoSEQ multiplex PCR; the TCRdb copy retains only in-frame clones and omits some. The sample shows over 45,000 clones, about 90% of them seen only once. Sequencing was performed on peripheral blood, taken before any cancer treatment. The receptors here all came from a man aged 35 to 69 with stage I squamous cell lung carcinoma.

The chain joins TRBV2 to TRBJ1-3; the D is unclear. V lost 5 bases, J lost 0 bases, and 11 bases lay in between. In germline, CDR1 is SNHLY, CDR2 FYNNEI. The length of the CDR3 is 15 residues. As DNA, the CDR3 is TGTGCCAGCAGTATCGACGGTTCCTCTGGAAACACCATATATTTT. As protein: CASSIDGSSGNTIYF. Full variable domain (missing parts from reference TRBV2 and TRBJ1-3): EPEVTQTPSHQVTQMGQEVILRCVPISNHLYFYWYRQILGQKVEFLVSFYNNEISEKSEIFDDQFSVERPDGSNFTLKIRSTKLEDSAMYFCASSIDGSSGNTIYFGEGSWLTVV.

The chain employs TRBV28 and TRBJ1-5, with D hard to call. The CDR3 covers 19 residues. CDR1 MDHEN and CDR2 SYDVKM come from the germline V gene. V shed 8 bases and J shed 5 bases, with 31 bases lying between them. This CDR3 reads CASGNTRRVLSFLDQPQHF. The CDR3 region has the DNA TGTGCCAGCGGGAATACAAGGCGGGTCCTTTCCTTTCTCGATCAGCCCCAGCATTTT. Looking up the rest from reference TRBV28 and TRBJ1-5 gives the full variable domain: DVKVTQSSRYLVKRTGEKVFLECVQDMDHENMFWYRQDPGLGLRLIYFSYDVKMKEKGDIPEGYSVSREKKERFSLILESASTNQTSMYLCASGNTRRVLSFLDQPQHFGDGTRLSIL.

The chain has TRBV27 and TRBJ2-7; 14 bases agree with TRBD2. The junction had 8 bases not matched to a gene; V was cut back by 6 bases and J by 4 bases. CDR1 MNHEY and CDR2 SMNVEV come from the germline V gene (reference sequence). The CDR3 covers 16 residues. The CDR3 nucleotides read TGTGCCAGCAGCCAACCAGGACTAGCGGGAGGTTACGAGCAGTACTTC. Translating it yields CASSQPGLAGGYEQYF.

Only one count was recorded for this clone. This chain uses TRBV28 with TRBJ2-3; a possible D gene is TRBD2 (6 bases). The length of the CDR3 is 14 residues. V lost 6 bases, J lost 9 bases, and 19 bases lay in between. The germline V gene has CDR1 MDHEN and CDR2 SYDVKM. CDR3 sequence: CASSPSRDAGTQYF. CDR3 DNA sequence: TGTGCCAGCAGCCCATCCCGGGATGCGGGAACGCAGTATTTT.

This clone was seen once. CDR3 nucleotide sequence: TGTGCCAGCAGTGCTCGGAGAGACACCGGGGAGCTGTTTTTT. This encodes CASSARRDTGELFF. This rearrangement joins TRBV2 to TRBJ2-2, with D unresolved. With 4 bases removed from V and 3 bases from J, the gap between germline ends came to 9 bases. CDR1 and CDR2 from the germline V gene are SNHLY and FYNNEI. The CDR3 spans 14 residues.

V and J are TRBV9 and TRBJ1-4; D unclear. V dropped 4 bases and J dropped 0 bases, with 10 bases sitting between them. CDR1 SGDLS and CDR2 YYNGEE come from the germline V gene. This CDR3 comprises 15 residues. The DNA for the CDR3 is TGTGCCAGCAGCAAGAGGGATGCAACTAATGAAAAACTGTTTTTT. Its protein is CASSKRDATNEKLFF.

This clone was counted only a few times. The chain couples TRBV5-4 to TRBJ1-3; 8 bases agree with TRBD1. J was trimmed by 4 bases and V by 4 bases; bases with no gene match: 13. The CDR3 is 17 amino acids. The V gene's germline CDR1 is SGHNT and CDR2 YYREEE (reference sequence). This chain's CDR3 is CASSPRTGTGIGNTIYF. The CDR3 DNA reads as TGTGCCAGCAGCCCTCGAACAGGGACAGGTATCGGAAACACCATATATTTT.

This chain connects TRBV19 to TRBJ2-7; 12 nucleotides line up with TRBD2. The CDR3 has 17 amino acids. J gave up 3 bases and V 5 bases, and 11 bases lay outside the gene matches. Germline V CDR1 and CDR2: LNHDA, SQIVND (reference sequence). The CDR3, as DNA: TGTGCCAGTAGTCCCCCGGGCGGGACTAGCGGGTTCTACGAGCAGTACTTC. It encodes CASSPPGGTSGFYEQYF.

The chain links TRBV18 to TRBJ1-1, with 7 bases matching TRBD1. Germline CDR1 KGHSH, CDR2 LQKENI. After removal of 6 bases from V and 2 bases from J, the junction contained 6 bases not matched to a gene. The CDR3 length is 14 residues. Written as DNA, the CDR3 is TGTGCCAGCTCGAGCCGGGACAGTAACACTGAAGCTTTCTTT. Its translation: CASSSRDSNTEAFF.

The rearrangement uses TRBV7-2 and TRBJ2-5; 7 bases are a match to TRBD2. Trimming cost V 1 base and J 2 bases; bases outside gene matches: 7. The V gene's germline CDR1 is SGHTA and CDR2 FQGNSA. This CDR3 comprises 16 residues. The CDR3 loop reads CASSLVSSGGQETQYF. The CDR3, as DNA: TGTGCCAGCAGCTTAGTGTCTAGCGGTGGGCAAGAGACCCAGTACTTC.

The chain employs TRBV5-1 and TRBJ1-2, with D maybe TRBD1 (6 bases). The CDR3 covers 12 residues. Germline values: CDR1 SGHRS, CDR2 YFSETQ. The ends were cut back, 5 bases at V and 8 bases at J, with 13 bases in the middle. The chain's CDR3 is CASSYSGDGYTF. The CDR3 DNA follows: TGCGCCAGCAGTTATTCAGGGGACGGCTACACCTTC.

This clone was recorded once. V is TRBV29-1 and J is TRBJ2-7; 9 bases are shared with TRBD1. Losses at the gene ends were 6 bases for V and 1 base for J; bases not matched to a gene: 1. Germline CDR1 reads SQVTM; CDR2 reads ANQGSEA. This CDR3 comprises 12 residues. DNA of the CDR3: TGCAGCGTCGGGACAGGGTCCTACGAGCAGTACTTC. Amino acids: CSVGTGSYEQYF.

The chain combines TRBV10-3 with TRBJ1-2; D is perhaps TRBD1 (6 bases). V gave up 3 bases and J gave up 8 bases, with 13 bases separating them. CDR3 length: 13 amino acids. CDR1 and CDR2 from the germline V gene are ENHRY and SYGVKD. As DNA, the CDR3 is TGTGCCATCAGTGAATTTACAGGGATCGGCTACACCTTC. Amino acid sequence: CAISEFTGIGYTF.

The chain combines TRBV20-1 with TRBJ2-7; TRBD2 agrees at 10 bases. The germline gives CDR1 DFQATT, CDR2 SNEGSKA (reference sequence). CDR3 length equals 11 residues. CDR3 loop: CSLAGAYEQYF. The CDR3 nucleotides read TGCAGCCTAGCGGGAGCCTACGAGCAGTACTTC.

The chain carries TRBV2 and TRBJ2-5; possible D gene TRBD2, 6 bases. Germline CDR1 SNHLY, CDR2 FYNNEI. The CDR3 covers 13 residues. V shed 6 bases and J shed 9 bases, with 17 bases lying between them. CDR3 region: CASRGDSRGAQYF. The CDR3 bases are TGTGCCAGCAGGGGGGACTCCAGAGGGGCCCAGTACTTC.

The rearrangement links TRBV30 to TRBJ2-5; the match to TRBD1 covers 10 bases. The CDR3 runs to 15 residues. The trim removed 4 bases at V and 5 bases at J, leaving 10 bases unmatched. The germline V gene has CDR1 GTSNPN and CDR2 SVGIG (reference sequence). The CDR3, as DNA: TGTGCCTGGAAGAACCGGGACAGGGGATGGGAGACCCAGTACTTC. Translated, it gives CAWKNRDRGWETQYF. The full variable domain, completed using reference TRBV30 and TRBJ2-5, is SQTIHQWPATLVQPVGSPLSLECTVEGTSNPNLYWYRQAAGRGLQLLFYSVGIGQISSEVPQNLSASRPQDRQFILSSKKLLLSDSGFYLCAWKNRDRGWETQYFGPGTRLLVL.

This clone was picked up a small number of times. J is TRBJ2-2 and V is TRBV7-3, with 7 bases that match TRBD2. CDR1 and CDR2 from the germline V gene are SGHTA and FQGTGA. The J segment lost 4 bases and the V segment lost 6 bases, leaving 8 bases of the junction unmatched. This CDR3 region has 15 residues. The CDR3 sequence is CASSVGGSVTGELFF. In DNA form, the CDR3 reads TGTGCCAGCAGTGTGGGAGGGAGCGTCACCGGGGAGCTGTTTTTT.

The CDR3 DNA follows: TGCGCCATACCGAAGGGGCTCCTCAATCAGCCCCAGCATTTT. This encodes CAIPKGLLNQPQHF. V usage is TRBV10-1 and J usage is TRBJ1-5, with D maybe TRBD1 (5 bases). Germline V gene data show CDR1 as WNHNN and CDR2 as SYGVQD (reference sequence). Deletions cut 10 bases from V and 3 bases from J, with 16 bases between. This CDR3 has 14 residues.

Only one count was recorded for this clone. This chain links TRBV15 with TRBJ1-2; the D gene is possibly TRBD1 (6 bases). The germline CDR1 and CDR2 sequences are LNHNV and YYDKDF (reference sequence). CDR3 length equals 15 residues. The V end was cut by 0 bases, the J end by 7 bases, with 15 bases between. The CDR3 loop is CATSRDGSSGAGYTF. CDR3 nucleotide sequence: TGTGCCACCAGCAGAGATGGGTCCTCGGGGGCTGGCTACACCTTC.

The CDR3, as DNA: TGTGCCAGCACACAGACAGGGACGGTGAATGGCTACACCTTC. Translation: CASTQTGTVNGYTF. This rearrangement joins TRBV6-6 to TRBJ1-2; 7 nucleotides match TRBD1. CDR1 and CDR2 (germline): MNHNY, SVGAGI (reference sequence). The CDR3 extends over 14 amino acids. With 7 bases clipped from V and 6 bases from J, the junction kept 11 bases outside the gene matches.

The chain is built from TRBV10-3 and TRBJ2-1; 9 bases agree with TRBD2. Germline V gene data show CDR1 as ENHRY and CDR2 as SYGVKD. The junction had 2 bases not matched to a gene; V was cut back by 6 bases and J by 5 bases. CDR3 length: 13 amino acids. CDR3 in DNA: TGTGCCATCAGCCTAGCGGGAAACAATGAGCAGTTCTTC. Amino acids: CAISLAGNNEQFF.

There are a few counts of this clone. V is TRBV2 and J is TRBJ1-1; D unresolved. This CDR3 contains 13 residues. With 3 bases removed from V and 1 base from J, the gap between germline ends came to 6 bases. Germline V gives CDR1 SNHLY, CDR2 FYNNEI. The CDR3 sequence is CASSEEGNTEAFF. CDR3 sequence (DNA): TGTGCCAGCAGTGAGGAGGGGAACACTGAAGCTTTCTTT. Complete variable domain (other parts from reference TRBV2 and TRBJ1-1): EPEVTQTPSHQVTQMGQEVILRCVPISNHLYFYWYRQILGQKVEFLVSFYNNEISEKSEIFDDQFSVERPDGSNFTLKIRSTKLEDSAMYFCASSEEGNTEAFFGQGTRLTVV.

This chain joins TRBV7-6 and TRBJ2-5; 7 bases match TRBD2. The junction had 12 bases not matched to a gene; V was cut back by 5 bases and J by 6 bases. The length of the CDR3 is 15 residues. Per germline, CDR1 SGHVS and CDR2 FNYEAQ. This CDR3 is CASSPAGARGKTQYF. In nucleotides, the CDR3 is TGTGCCAGCAGCCCCGCGGGAGCTCGAGGAAAGACCCAGTACTTC.

The CDR3 coding sequence is TGTGCCAGCAGGACTAGCGGGAGTTACGAGCAGTACTTC. Protein product: CASRTSGSYEQYF. V and J are TRBV7-3 and TRBJ2-7, with TRBD2 identical over 12 bases. This CDR3 is 13 amino acids long. CDR1 is SGHTA and CDR2 is FQGTGA in the germline V gene. The J segment lost 4 bases and the V segment lost 6 bases, leaving 1 base of the junction unmatched.